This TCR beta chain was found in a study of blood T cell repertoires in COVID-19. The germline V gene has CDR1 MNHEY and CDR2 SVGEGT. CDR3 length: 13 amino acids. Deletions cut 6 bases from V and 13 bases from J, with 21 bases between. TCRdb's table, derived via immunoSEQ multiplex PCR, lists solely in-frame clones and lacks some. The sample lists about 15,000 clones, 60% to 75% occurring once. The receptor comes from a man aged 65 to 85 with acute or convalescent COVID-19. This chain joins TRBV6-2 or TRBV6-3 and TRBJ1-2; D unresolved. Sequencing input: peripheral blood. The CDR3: CASSIPLTGGITF. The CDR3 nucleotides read TGTGCCAGCAGCATCCCCCTGACCGGCGGGATCACCTTC.